One sample yielded the 7 T cell receptor beta chains listed below, sequenced in a study of T cells in Graves' hyperthyroidism and ophthalmopathy (dated by TCRdb to about 2019). The library was obtained by multiplex PCR. TCRdb names Illumina HiSeq 2000 as the instrument used. The TCR beta CDR3 regions were amplified from the RNA transcripts. The first round of RT-PCR for the TCR CDR3 was performed with the HTBI primer set and the Qiagen OneStep RT-PCR kit. TCRdb passed the public sequencing reads through fastp at Q25 and MiXCR, retaining productive beta sequences. One record per CDR3 amino acid sequence lists the most common genes and DNA. This sample lists 370,000 or so distinct CDR3 sequences; about 15% were detected once. The top ten constitute around a quarter of the sample. The sequencing sample was made of blood. The source of these receptors is a woman between 18 and 30 years old with Graves' hyperthyroidism that later progressed to Graves' ophthalmopathy.

This clonotype was found many times. The chain uses TRBV6-5 and TRBJ2-1, with 10 positions matching TRBD2. V dropped 4 bases and J dropped 3; count of bases not matched to a gene: 3. CDR3 length equals 15 residues. Germline V CDR1 and CDR2: MNHEY, SVGAGI. CDR3 sequence: CASSSSSGSYNEQFF. CDR3 coding DNA: TGTGCCAGCAGTTCTTCTAGCGGGAGCTACAATGAGCAGTTCTTC.

J is TRBJ1-5 and V is TRBV6-1; 7 nucleotides line up with TRBD1. There are 14 residues in the CDR3. The trim removed 6 bases at V and 4 bases at J, leaving 6 bases unmatched. CDR1 MNHNS and CDR2 SASEGT come from the germline V gene. In DNA form, the CDR3 reads TGTGCCAGCAGCGGGACAGCCTTTAATCAGCCCCAGCATTTT. Protein: CASSGTAFNQPQHF.

This clonotype was observed many times. CDR3 sequence reads: CATSRVPTSGPDNEQFF. CDR3 nucleotide sequence: TGTGCCACCAGCAGAGTACCGACTAGCGGGCCAGACAATGAGCAGTTCTTC. The chain links TRBV15 to TRBJ2-1; 10 bases line up with TRBD2. Germline assignment: CDR1 LNHNV and CDR2 YYDKDF (reference sequence). The CDR3 has 17 residues. Trimming cost V 1 base and J 5 bases; bases outside gene matches: 8.

To note about this clonotype: Since a much larger clone is just one base distant, this may be a read error. The J gene is TRBJ2-3, the V gene TRBV10-3, with D uncertain. CDR1 and CDR2 (germline): ENHRY, SYGVKD. V was pared by 3 bases and J by 0 bases, with 7 bases between. CDR3 length: 14 amino acids. The CDR3 sequence is CAISDCRSTDTQYF. The CDR3 DNA sequence: TGTGCCATCAGTGATTGCCGTAGCACAGATACGCAGTATTTT.

This clonotype was seen a handful of times. CDR3 residues: CASSFAYPGNKEDQPQHF. CDR3 DNA sequence: TGTGCCAGCAGTTTCGCATACCCAGGAAATAAAGAGGATCAGCCCCAGCATTTT. The rearrangement joins TRBV28 to TRBJ1-5, with D unresolved. Germline CDR1 reads MDHEN; CDR2 reads SYDVKM. V was pared by 3 bases and J by 5 bases, with 23 bases between. The CDR3 length is 18 residues.

This clonotype was recorded many times. The rearrangement links TRBV27 to TRBJ2-3; no clear D gene. The CDR3 is 14 amino acids. The germline gives CDR1 MNHEY, CDR2 SMNVEV (reference sequence). Trimming left V 4 bases short and J 4 bases short, with 12 bases between. Written as DNA, the CDR3 is TGTGCCAGCAGTTCCTATATCGCGGCAGATACGCAGTATTTT. Its translation is CASSSYIAADTQYF.

This clonotype was found many times. This chain connects TRBV11-2 to TRBJ2-1, with D possibly being TRBD2 (5 bases). CDR3 length: 16 amino acids. Germline CDR1 reads SGHAT; CDR2 reads FQNNGV. Trimming removed 5 bases at V and 7 bases at J, with 21 bases between. The CDR3 loop reads CASSPKPQLAFNEQFF. The DNA for the CDR3 is TGTGCCAGCAGCCCCAAGCCCCAGCTAGCTTTTAATGAGCAGTTCTTC.